Below, 11 T cell receptor beta chains from the same sample are listed, as sequenced in a study of identical twins. TCRdb called the 5' RACE reads again in MiXCR, with one record for every CDR3 protein. The sample consists of about 900,000 distinct CDR3 sequences, around an eighth of them appearing once. The same specimen was also included in a second study, on yellow fever vaccine responses in identical twins.

The sample was PBMCs. The receptors come from a woman aged 18-35 years in good health.

This clonotype was counted a few times. The chain joins TRBV10-2 to TRBJ1-2, with 9 bases matching TRBD1. Germline loops: CDR1 WSHSY, CDR2 SAAADI. CDR3 length: 15 residues. Germline trimming cut 6 bases from V and 0 bases from J; bases unmatched to any gene: 5. This CDR3 is CASSGQGYTNYGYTF. In DNA form, the CDR3 reads TGCGCCAGCAGCGGACAGGGGTACACTAACTATGGCTACACCTTC.

This clonotype was seen repeatedly, ten times or more. The CDR3 protein is CASRPSTVTGELFF. Written as DNA, the CDR3 is TGTGCCAGCAGACCCTCAACGGTTACCGGGGAGCTGTTTTTT. V usage is TRBV6-1 and J usage is TRBJ2-2, with unresolved D. With 6 bases removed from V and 5 bases from J, the gap between germline ends came to 13 bases. This CDR3 has 14 amino acids. Germline lookup yields CDR1 MNHNS and CDR2 SASEGT.

In this sample, this clonotype turned up many times. The chain employs TRBV12-3 or TRBV12-4 and TRBJ2-1, with 14 bases aligning to TRBD2. V was pared by 5 bases and J by 9 bases, with 9 bases of the junction left unmatched. CDR3 length: 16 residues. The CDR3 protein is CASSPPGLAGVGEQFF. CDR3 bases: TGTGCCAGCAGTCCCCCGGGACTAGCGGGAGTGGGTGAGCAGTTCTTC.

The rearrangement links TRBV5-1 to TRBJ1-1; 7 bases map to TRBD1. Trimming at V came to 6 bases and at J to 5 bases, leaving 13 bases not matched to a gene. The CDR3 spans 15 residues. Germline CDR1 reads SGHRS; CDR2 reads YFSETQ. The CDR3 here is CASITRAGGNTEAFF. The DNA for the CDR3 is TGCGCCAGCATCACGAGGGCAGGGGGTAATACTGAAGCTTTCTTT. The whole variable domain, remainder taken from reference TRBV5-1 and TRBJ1-1, is KAGVTQTPRYLIKTRGQQVTLSCSPISGHRSVSWYQQTPGQGLQFLFEYFSETQRNKGNFPGRFSGRQFSNSRSEMNVSTLELGDSALYLCASITRAGGNTEAFFGQGTRLTVV.

The genes are TRBV29-1 and TRBJ2-2, with TRBD2 identical over 10 bases. The CDR3 sequence is 17 residues long. Trimming at V came to 0 bases and at J to 0 bases, leaving 4 bases not matched to a gene. The germline CDR1 and CDR2 sequences are SQVTM and ANQGSEA. This chain's CDR3 is CSVEEASGSANTGELFF. CDR3 sequence (DNA): TGCAGCGTTGAAGAAGCTAGCGGGAGCGCGAACACCGGGGAGCTGTTTTTT.

This clonotype came up many times. The genes are TRBV4-1 and TRBJ1-4; D is unresolved. Per germline, CDR1 MGHRA and CDR2 YSYEKL. V dropped 4 bases and J dropped 0 bases, with 6 bases sitting between them. This CDR3 has 14 residues. DNA for the CDR3: TGCGCCAGCAGCCCGACAACAACTAATGAAAAACTGTTTTTT. This translates into CASSPTTTNEKLFF.

This clonotype was counted between two and nine times. This rearrangement joins TRBV4-1 to TRBJ1-6; 7 bases align to TRBD1. The CDR3 length is 14 residues. The V gene's germline CDR1 is MGHRA and CDR2 YSYEKL. V lost 2 bases to trimming and J lost 7 bases; unmatched junction nucleotides: 2. The DNA for the CDR3 is TGCGCCAGCAGCCAAATACAGGGGAATTCACCCCTCCACTTT. Residues: CASSQIQGNSPLHF.

This clonotype was observed a handful of times. V usage is TRBV7-8 and J usage is TRBJ2-7; D not certain. CDR1 and CDR2 from the germline V gene are SGHVS and FQNEAQ. The CDR3 length is 13 residues. Between the trimmed V and J ends, which lost 1 base and 3 bases, there was a span of 7 bases. The CDR3 spells CASSLVDNYEQYV. CDR3 bases: TGTGCCAGCAGCTTAGTAGATAACTACGAGCAGTACGTC.

This clonotype was seen repeatedly, ten times or more. The chain links TRBV25-1 to TRBJ2-1; TRBD2 agrees at 7 bases. Germline V gene data show CDR1 as MGHDK and CDR2 as SYGVNS. With V trimmed by 5 bases and J by 8 bases, 6 bases remained unmatched. This CDR3 contains 13 residues. Written as DNA, the CDR3 is TGTGCCAGCAGTCTGACTAGCTGGGATGAGCAGTTCTTC. This encodes CASSLTSWDEQFF.

The V and J genes are TRBV3-1 and TRBJ2-2, with TRBD2 matching over 7 bases. The CDR3 runs to 16 residues. With 4 bases clipped from V and 0 bases from J, the junction kept 5 bases outside the gene matches. Germline loops: CDR1 LGHDT, CDR2 YNNKEL (reference sequence). The CDR3 loop reads CASSRGTTTNTGELFF. Written as DNA, the CDR3 is TGTGCCAGCAGCCGCGGGACTACAACGAACACCGGGGAGCTGTTTTTT.

This clonotype was observed a few times. The CDR3 loop is CASTLAGGRGTEAFF. CDR3 bases: TGTGCCAGCACCCTCGCGGGGGGACGAGGGACTGAAGCTTTCTTT. This sequence joins TRBV27 and TRBJ1-1; a possible D gene is TRBD1 (5 bases). Deletions cut 7 bases from V and 5 bases from J, with 20 bases between. CDR1 and CDR2 (germline): MNHEY, SMNVEV (reference sequence). This CDR3 region has 15 residues.